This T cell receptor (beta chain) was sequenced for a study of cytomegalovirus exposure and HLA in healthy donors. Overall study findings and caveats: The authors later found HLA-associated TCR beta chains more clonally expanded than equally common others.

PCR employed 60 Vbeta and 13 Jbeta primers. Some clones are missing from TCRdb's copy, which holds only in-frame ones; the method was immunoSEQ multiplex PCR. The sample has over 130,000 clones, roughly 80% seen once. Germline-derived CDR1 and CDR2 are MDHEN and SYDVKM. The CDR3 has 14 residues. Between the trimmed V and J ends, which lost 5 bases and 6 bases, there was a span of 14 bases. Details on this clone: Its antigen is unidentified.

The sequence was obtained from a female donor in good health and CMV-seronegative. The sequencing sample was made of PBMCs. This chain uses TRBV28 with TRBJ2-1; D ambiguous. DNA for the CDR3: TGTGCCAGCAGTCCTTTCGACACTCGCAATGAGCAGTTCTTC. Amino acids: CASSPFDTRNEQFF.